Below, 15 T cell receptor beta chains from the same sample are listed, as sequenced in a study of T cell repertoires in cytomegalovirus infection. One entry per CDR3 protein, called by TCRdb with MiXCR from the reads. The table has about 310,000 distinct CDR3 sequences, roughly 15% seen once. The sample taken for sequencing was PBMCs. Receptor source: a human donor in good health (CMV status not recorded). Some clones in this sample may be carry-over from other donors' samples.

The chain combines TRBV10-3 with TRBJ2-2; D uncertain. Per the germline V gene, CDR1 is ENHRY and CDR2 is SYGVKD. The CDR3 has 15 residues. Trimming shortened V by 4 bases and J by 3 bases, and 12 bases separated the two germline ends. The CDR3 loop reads CAISVLPSDTGELFF. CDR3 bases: TGTGCCATCAGTGTTCTGCCCTCCGACACCGGGGAGCTGTTTTTT.

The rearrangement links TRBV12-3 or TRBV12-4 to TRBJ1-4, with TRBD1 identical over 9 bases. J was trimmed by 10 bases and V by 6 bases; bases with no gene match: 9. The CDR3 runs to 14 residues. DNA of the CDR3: TGTGCCAGCAGACTTACAGGGGGCGCGTCAAAACTGTTTTTT. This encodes CASRLTGGASKLFF.

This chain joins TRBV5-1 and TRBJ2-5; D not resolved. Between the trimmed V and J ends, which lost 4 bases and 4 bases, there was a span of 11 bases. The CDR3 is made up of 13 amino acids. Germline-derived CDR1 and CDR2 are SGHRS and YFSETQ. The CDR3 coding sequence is TGCGCCAGCAGCGGGATCCCATCAGAGACCCAGTACTTC. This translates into CASSGIPSETQYF.

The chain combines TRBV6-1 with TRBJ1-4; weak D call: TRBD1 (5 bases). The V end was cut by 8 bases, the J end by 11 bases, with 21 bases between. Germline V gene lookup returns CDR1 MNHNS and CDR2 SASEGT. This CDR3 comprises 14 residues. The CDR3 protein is CASYKRGADRKLFF. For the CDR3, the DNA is TGTGCCAGCTACAAGCGAGGGGCAGATCGGAAACTGTTTTTT.

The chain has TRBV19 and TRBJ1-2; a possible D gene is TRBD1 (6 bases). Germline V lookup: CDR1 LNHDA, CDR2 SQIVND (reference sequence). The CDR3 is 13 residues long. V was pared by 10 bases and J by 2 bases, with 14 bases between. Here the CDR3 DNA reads TGTGCCACCTGTCCAGGGGCAAACTATGGCTACACCTTC. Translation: CATCPGANYGYTF.

The CDR3 DNA is TGTGCCAGCAGCTCGACAGGTCGGCTGAAGCAGCCCCAGCATTTT. Translated, it gives CASSSTGRLKQPQHF. The chain joins TRBV7-9 to TRBJ1-5; D might be TRBD1 (6 bases). V was clipped by 4 bases and J by 7 bases, with 17 bases between them. The CDR3 sequence is 15 residues long. Germline V gives CDR1 SEHNR, CDR2 FQNEAQ (reference sequence). The full variable domain, in which reference TRBV7-9 and TRBJ1-5 provide the parts outside the CDR3, is DTGVSQNPRHKITKRGQNVTFRCDPISEHNRLYWYRQTLGQGPEFLTYFQNEAQLEKSRLLSDRFSAERPKGSFSTLEIQRTEQGDSAMYLCASSSTGRLKQPQHFGDGTRLSIL.

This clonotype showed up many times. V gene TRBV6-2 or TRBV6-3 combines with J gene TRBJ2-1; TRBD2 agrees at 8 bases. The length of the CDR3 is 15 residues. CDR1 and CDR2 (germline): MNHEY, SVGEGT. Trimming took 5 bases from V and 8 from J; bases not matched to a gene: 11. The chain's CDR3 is CASSPAGTRIDEQFF. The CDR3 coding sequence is TGTGCCAGCAGTCCGGCTGGGACTAGGATAGATGAGCAGTTCTTC.

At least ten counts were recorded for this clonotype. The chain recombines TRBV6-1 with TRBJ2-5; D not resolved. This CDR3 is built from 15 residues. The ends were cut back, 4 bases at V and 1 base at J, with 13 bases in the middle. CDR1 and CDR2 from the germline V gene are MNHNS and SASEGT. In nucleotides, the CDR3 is TGTGCCAGCAGTGGCCGTCCCGTTATCCAAGAGACCCAGTACTTC. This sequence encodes CASSGRPVIQETQYF.

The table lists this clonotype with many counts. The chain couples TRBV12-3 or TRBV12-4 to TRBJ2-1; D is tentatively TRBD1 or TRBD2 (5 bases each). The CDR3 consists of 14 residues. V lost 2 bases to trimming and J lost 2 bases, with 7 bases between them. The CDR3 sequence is CASSLPGPYNEQFF. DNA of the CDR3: TGTGCCAGCAGTTTACCGGGACCCTACAATGAGCAGTTCTTC.

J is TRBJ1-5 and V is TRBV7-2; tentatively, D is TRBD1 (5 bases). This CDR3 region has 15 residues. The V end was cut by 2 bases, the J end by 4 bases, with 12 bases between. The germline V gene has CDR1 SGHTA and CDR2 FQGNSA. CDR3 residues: CASSLKSGFNQPQHF. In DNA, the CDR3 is TGTGCCAGCAGCTTAAAGTCAGGGTTTAATCAGCCCCAGCATTTT.

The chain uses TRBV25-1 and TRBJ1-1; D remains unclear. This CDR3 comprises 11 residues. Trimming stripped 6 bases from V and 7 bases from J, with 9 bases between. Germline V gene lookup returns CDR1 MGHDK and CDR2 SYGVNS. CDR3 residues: CASRDVLEAFF. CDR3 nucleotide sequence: TGTGCCAGCAGGGACGTACTTGAAGCTTTCTTT.

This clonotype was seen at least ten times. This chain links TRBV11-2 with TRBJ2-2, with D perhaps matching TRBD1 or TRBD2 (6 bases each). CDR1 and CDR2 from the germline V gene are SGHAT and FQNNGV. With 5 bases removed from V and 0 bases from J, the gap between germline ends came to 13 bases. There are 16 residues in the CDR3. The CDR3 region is CASSHYRDSNTGELFF. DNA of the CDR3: TGTGCCAGCAGCCATTACAGGGACTCGAACACCGGGGAGCTGTTTTTT.

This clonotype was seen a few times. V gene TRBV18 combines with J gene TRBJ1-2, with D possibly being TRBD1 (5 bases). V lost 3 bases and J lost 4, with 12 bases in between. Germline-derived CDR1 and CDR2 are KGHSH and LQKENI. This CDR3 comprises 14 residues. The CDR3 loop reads CASSPRDGRYGYTF. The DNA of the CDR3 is TGTGCCAGCTCACCCAGGGACGGACGCTATGGCTACACCTTC. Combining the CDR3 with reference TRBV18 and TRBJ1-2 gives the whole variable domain NAGVMQNPRHLVRRRGQEARLRCSPMKGHSHVYWYRQLPEEGLKFMVYLQKENIIDESGMPKERFSAEFPKEGPSILRIQQVVRGDSAAYFCASSPRDGRYGYTFGSGTRLTVV.

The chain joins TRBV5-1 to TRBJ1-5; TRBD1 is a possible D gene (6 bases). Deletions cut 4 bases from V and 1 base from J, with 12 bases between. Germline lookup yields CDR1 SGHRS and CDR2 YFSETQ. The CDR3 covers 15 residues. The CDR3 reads CASSMAGQSNQPQHF. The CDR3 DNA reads TGCGCCAGCAGCATGGCGGGACAAAGCAATCAGCCCCAGCATTTT.

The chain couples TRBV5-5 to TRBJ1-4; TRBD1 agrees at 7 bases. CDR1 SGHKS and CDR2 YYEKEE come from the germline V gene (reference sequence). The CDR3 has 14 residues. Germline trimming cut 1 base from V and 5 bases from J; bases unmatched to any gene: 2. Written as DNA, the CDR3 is TGTGCCAGCAGCTTGTGGGGACAGAATGAAAAACTGTTTTTT. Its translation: CASSLWGQNEKLFF.